These T cell receptor beta chains were read from a single sample in a study of identical twins. Each CDR3 protein gets one entry after TCRdb re-called the 5' RACE reads with MiXCR. The sample lists just over 500,000 distinct CDR3 sequences; less than 25% were seen once. This same sample was also part of a study on T cells expressing NK-cell markers.

The source material was CD4+ T cells sorted from blood. All receptors come from a woman aged 18-29 years in good health. CDR3s include the opening cysteine and the closing phenylalanine or tryptophan. D genes are given only for firm matches. Clone size is given for some rows only: seen once, a few or many times, or a class if the clone is expanded.

CSAPNIELGAYNGYTF	TGCAGTGCCCCTAATATAGAGCTGGGGGCGTACAATGGCTACACCTTC	TRBJ1-2	few	NA	TRBV20-1
CAISDGVSEQYF	TGTGCCATCAGTGACGGAGTATCCGAGCAGTACTTC	TRBJ2-7	many	NA	TRBV10-3
CASSQQGTPYNEQFF	TGTGCCAGCAGCCAACAGGGTACCCCCTACAATGAGCAGTTCTTC	TRBJ2-1	many	NA	TRBV12-3/TRBV12-4
CASSSLTLRTDTQYF	TGCGCCAGCAGCTCCCTGACCCTGAGGACAGATACGCAGTATTTT	TRBJ2-3	NA	NA	TRBV5-1
CASRDKSGTHKDTQYF	TGTGCCAGCAGAGACAAATCCGGTACCCACAAAGATACGCAGTATTTT	TRBJ2-3	NA	NA	TRBV6-1
CSALTTTDTQYF	TGCAGTGCATTGACGACCACAGATACGCAGTATTTT	TRBJ2-3	many	NA	TRBV20-1
CASSQDKDTQYF	TGTGCCAGCAGCCAAGATAAGGATACGCAGTATTTT	TRBJ2-3	few	NA	TRBV3-1
CASSLGREAYEQYF	TGTGCCAGCAGTTTAGGTCGGGAGGCCTACGAGCAGTACTTC	TRBJ2-7	few	TRBD2	TRBV12-3/TRBV12-4
CASSDPGTNTEAFF	TGCGCCAGCAGTGATCCAGGCACTAACACTGAAGCTTTCTTT	TRBJ1-1	few	NA	TRBV10-2
CASRLGASGGDTQYF	TGTGCCAGCAGATTAGGGGCTAGCGGAGGCGATACGCAGTATTTT	TRBJ2-3	NA	TRBD2	TRBV5-4
CSLSSRSSSSYEQYF	TGCAGCCTGAGCAGCCGCAGCTCCTCTTCCTACGAGCAGTACTTC	TRBJ2-7	few	NA	TRBV20-1
CASSRSPGTSGETQYF	TGCGCCAGCAGCCGCAGCCCCGGGACTAGCGGAGAGACCCAGTACTTC	TRBJ2-5	NA	TRBD2	TRBV4-1
CSDLLASSSYNEQFF	TGCAGCGACCTACTAGCGTCCAGCTCCTACAATGAGCAGTTCTTC	TRBJ2-1	few	TRBD2	TRBV29-1
CASSSMDSKETQYF	TGTGCCAGCAGCTCGATGGACAGTAAAGAGACCCAGTACTTC	TRBJ2-5	NA	NA	TRBV7-2
CASSLVGRLNYGYTF	TGTGCCAGCAGCTTGGTTGGCAGGCTCAACTATGGCTACACCTTC	TRBJ1-2	few	NA	TRBV5-6
CASSPVPSYEQYF	TGTGCCAGCTCACCCGTTCCCTCTTACGAGCAGTACTTC	TRBJ2-7	NA	NA	TRBV18
CASSYYDRDEQYF	TGTGCCAGCAGTTACTATGACAGGGACGAGCAGTACTTC	TRBJ2-7	few	TRBD1	TRBV6-2/TRBV6-3
CATSRASGGAGEQFF	TGTGCCACCAGCAGAGCTAGCGGGGGGGCCGGTGAGCAGTTCTTC	TRBJ2-1	few	TRBD2	TRBV15
CASSLVTGDYEQYF	TGCGCCAGCAGCTTGGTGACAGGAGACTACGAGCAGTACTTC	TRBJ2-7	NA	NA	TRBV5-1
CASSATPSSYEQYF	TGTGCCAGCAGCGCGACCCCTTCCTCCTACGAGCAGTACTTC	TRBJ2-7	NA	NA	TRBV7-2
CSASGQEGFPDTQYF	TGCAGTGCTAGCGGGCAGGAGGGGTTCCCAGATACGCAGTATTTT	TRBJ2-3	NA	NA	TRBV20-1
CASSSGTAPFF	TGTGCCAGCAGCAGTGGGACGGCCCCCTTTTTT	TRBJ1-4	few	NA	TRBV7-9
CASSRGGPFDEQYF	TGTGCCAGCAGCCGCGGGGGGCCATTCGACGAGCAGTACTTC	TRBJ2-7	NA	TRBD2	TRBV7-2
CASSELSGTQYF	TGTGCCAGCAGTGAACTGAGCGGAACGCAGTATTTT	TRBJ2-3	NA	NA	TRBV2
CASSYSPLSPGELFF	TGTGCCAGCAGTTACTCACCCCTTTCCCCCGGGGAGCTGTTTTTT	TRBJ2-2	NA	NA	TRBV6-5
CASSLTGIPYEQYF	TGTGCCAGCAGCTTAACAGGGATCCCCTACGAGCAGTACTTC	TRBJ2-7	few	NA	TRBV5-6
CSAFSGGDNEQFF	TGCAGTGCCTTCTCCGGGGGGGACAATGAGCAGTTCTTC	TRBJ2-1	NA	TRBD2	TRBV20-1
CASRITSGRVNEQFF	TGTGCCAGCAGGATTACTAGCGGGAGGGTCAATGAGCAGTTCTTC	TRBJ2-1	many	TRBD2	TRBV12-3/TRBV12-4
CASSFDRNTGELFF	TGCGCCAGCAGCTTTGACAGGAACACCGGGGAGCTGTTTTTT	TRBJ2-2	NA	NA	TRBV5-1
CAISERTGNYGYTF	TGTGCCATCAGTGAGAGAACAGGCAACTATGGCTACACCTTC	TRBJ1-2	NA	NA	TRBV10-3
CASDTPGYPNWREQYF	TGTGCCAGCGATACACCTGGGTACCCCAACTGGAGGGAGCAGTACTTC	TRBJ2-7	NA	NA	TRBV6-2/TRBV6-3
CASSLRDYEQYF	TGTGCCAGCAGCCTCCGGGACTACGAGCAGTACTTC	TRBJ2-7	many	NA	TRBV7-2
CASSQDGRQAWYNEQFF	TGTGCCAGCAGCCAAGATGGTCGACAGGCTTGGTACAATGAGCAGTTCTTC	TRBJ2-1	few	NA	TRBV4-2
CASSYSILAASTDTQYF	TGTGCCAGCAGTTACTCGATCCTAGCGGCTAGCACAGATACGCAGTATTTT	TRBJ2-3	NA	TRBD2	TRBV6-5
CASRQTGGSNQPQHF	TGTGCCAGCAGACAGACAGGGGGTAGCAATCAGCCCCAGCATTTT	TRBJ1-5	NA	TRBD1	TRBV12-3/TRBV12-4
CSVAGQGIYNEQFF	TGCAGCGTCGCGGGACAGGGGATCTACAATGAGCAGTTCTTC	TRBJ2-1	few	TRBD1	TRBV29-1
CASSFNRESNQPQHF	TGTGCCAGCAGTTTTAACAGGGAAAGCAATCAGCCCCAGCATTTT	TRBJ1-5	NA	NA	TRBV6-5
CASSRLATNEKLFF	TGTGCCAGCAGCCGTCTAGCAACTAATGAAAAACTGTTTTTT	TRBJ1-4	NA	NA	TRBV7-9
CASSSGLALYYNEQFF	TGTGCCAGCAGCTCAGGACTAGCGTTATACTACAATGAGCAGTTCTTC	TRBJ2-1	NA	TRBD2	TRBV6-1
CSARTPNQPQHF	TGCAGTGCTAGGACACCGAATCAGCCCCAGCATTTT	TRBJ1-5	NA	NA	TRBV20-1
CSATPRATHTDTQYF	TGCAGTGCCACCCCGAGGGCCACACACACAGATACGCAGTATTTT	TRBJ2-3	many	NA	TRBV20-1